This TCR beta chain was identified during a study of blood T cell repertoires in acute mononucleosis (dated by TCRdb to 2020 to 2022). Notes on the research overall: To capture the memory response, convalescent samples were obtained between 5 and 8 months after the acute presentation. The mean EBV load in blood was around 4.1 log10 genome copies per million B cells during acute infection, compared with over 2 at convalescence.

This clone showed up just a few times. Qualities for individual bases were not recorded, and no much larger clone is one base off. This CDR3 is also generated by other DNA sequences in the sample. What the authors observed across the whole study: The low acute-to-convalescent clonotype overlap might be partly explained by sampling error, because only a fraction of each donor's blood was analyzed. With just a few donors in the cohort, the group averages were based on very few individuals. Only roughly 8.1% of unique acute clonotypes persisted into convalescence, yet these made up most of the response; new diverse de novo clonotypes seemingly replaced the rest. In TCR repertoire selection for BRLF1 (YVL-BR), TCRalpha CDR3 motifs took on a dominant role, whereas TCRbeta played only a minimal one.

Relative to germline, V is missing 4 bases and J is missing 0 bases, with 22 bases of the junction outside any gene match. The germline V gene sets CDR1 to SQVTM and CDR2 to ANQGSEA. The CDR3, from cysteine to phenylalanine, totals 21 residues. Only CDR3 DNA is held: 63 bases, read in frame from base 1. The sample's time point label is to be understood as: convalescence about 6 months (5-8 months) after acute presentation (visit 7). Over primary infection, the study followed CD8 T cell responses to two immunodominant EBV epitopes: BRLF1 109 (YVL-BR) and BMLF1 280 (GLC-BM). Primary EBV infection was taken to be indicated by a positive serum heterophile antibody test and EBV viral capsid antigen-specific IgM. As a first step, magnetic positive selection (MACS) was used to enrich total CD8 T cells from the PBMCs. Live CD3+ CD8+ tetramer+ cells were sorted on a FACSAria III to over 85% purity. Cell sorting used a PE-conjugated tetramer carrying the BRLF1 109-117 peptide. Directly ex vivo after tetramer sorting, the TCR repertoires of EBV epitope-specific CD8 T cells were deep-sequenced at acute infection and at convalescence. The donors were a few individuals between roughly 18 and 30 years old who had clinical acute infectious mononucleosis and laboratory evidence of primary EBV infection. Heparinized peripheral blood was drawn at clinical presentation with mononucleosis symptoms and again about 6 months later. PBMCs were isolated by Ficoll-Paque density gradient centrifugation.

For TCR profiling, total RNA from at least 9,500 sorted tetramer+ CD8 T cells was reverse transcribed into cDNA. CDR3 regions were amplified by PCR with primers annealing to V and J regions, adding unique molecular identifiers to track templates. TCRalpha and TCRbeta chains were profiled using the immunoSEQ platform, including its sequencing and error-correction standards. In the authors' own workflow: Clonal copy numbers were corrected for sequencing and PCR errors, and CDR3s were defined per IMGT conventions. Analysis was restricted to productive rearrangements and was performed with immunoSEQ Analyzer versions 2.0 and 3.0, and gene-pairing frequencies were further processed in Microsoft Excel. V-J pairings were visualized as Circos plots, and CDR3 motifs were found with MEME plus a custom motifSearch program. The OLGA algorithm was used to calculate the probability of generation of TCR sequences. A clonotype seen at both visits was called persistent, a clonotype seen only at the acute visit was called nonpersistent, and a clonotype seen only at convalescence was called de novo. An amino acid clonotype used by more than one donor was defined as a public TCR. TCRdb retrieved this table from immuneACCESS and kept in-frame rearrangements only. Not all clones are present; in checked studies, unresolved V genes account for under half, and no reason is known for the remainder. From that table come the V and J calls and clone size; the DNA was used to work out D and trimming. This sample comprises about 1,500 clones, about 23% of them detected only once. The ten largest clones represent 30% to 40% of the sample.

This specimen consisted of EBV YVL epitope tetramer+ CD8+ T cells sorted from PBMCs, obtained during convalescence from infectious mononucleosis. Read against the paper, the sample's cell subset or site label means: CD8 T cells binding a tetramer with EBV BRLF1 109-117 peptide (YVL-BR). The V gene is TRBV29-1 and the J gene is TRBJ2-1; a stretch of 9 junction bases matches TRBD2. The receptor was derived from a young woman with infectious mononucleosis caused by EBV. The DNA sequence is TGCAGCGTTGGAGGGACTGGGTCCGGGTCTAGCGGGGCATACTCCTACAATGAGCAGTTCTTC. This yields the protein CSVGGTGSGSSGAYSYNEQFF.